Below are 17 T cell receptor beta chains sequenced from a single sample in a study of molecular identifiers for immune sequencing clone quantification. TCRdb re-called the PCR reads through MiXCR, storing one row per CDR3 protein. Here the sample spans more than 450,000 distinct CDR3 sequences, 20% to 25% being singletons. Sequenced: naive CD8+ T cells from blood, with Jurkat cell RNA spiked in. Sample subset: FACS-sorted CD8+CD4-CCR7+CD45RA+ naive T cells. The source of these receptors is a human donor in good health. Some libraries in this study had Jurkat cell RNA spiked in.

This clonotype was seen a handful of times. The CDR3 here is CASSYDERGGTDTQYF. CDR3 sequence (DNA): TGTGCCAGCAGTTACGATGAGCGGGGGGGCACAGATACGCAGTATTTT. The genes are TRBV6-2 or TRBV6-3 and TRBJ2-3, with 9 bases lining up with TRBD2. Germline V gene sequence: CDR1 MNHEY, CDR2 SVGEGT. V shed 2 bases, J shed 1 base, and the junction held 4 bases outside the gene matches. The CDR3 contains 16 residues.

This rearrangement joins TRBV28 to TRBJ2-7; no firm D call. The CDR3 extends over 15 amino acids. Looked up from germline, CDR1 is MDHEN and CDR2 is SYDVKM. Trimming cost V 2 bases and J 1 base, with 12 bases left between them. This CDR3 reads CASSLRIMASYEQYF. CDR3 DNA sequence: TGTGCCAGCAGTTTAAGGATTATGGCATCCTACGAGCAGTACTTC. The variable domain in full, completed from reference TRBV28 and TRBJ2-7, reads DVKVTQSSRYLVKRTGEKVFLECVQDMDHENMFWYRQDPGLGLRLIYFSYDVKMKEKGDIPEGYSVSREKKERFSLILESASTNQTSMYLCASSLRIMASYEQYFGPGTRLTVT.

This clonotype appeared a single time. Possible read error: a much larger clone is one base away. J is TRBJ2-3 and V is TRBV19; TRBD1 agrees at 8 bases. Germline lookup yields CDR1 LNHDA and CDR2 SQIVND (reference sequence). V shed 5 bases and J 10 bases; nucleotides not matched to a gene: 14. This CDR3 is built from 15 residues. In DNA form, the CDR3 reads TGTGCCAGTAGTGCAGACAGGGGCCCTGGGGATGCGCAGTATTTT. Translating it yields CASSADRGPGDAQYF.

This clonotype came up many times. The V gene is TRBV4-3, the J gene TRBJ2-3, with 8 bases that match TRBD2. Germline V gives CDR1 LGHNA, CDR2 YSLEER. The CDR3 extends over 17 amino acids. V lost 0 bases, J lost 4 bases, and 9 bases stayed unmatched. This CDR3 is CASSQERRLASSDTQYF. In DNA form, the CDR3 reads TGCGCCAGCAGCCAAGAGCGTAGACTAGCGTCCTCAGATACGCAGTATTTT.

This clonotype occurred a few times. The J gene is TRBJ1-1, the V gene TRBV2; D remains ambiguous. The CDR3 contains 16 residues. In germline, CDR1 is SNHLY, CDR2 FYNNEI. V lost 1 base and J lost 2, with 14 bases in between. CDR3 nucleotide sequence: TGTGCCAGCAGTGAAGGGGTCACAGCCAGCAACACTGAAGCTTTCTTT. It yields the protein CASSEGVTASNTEAFF.

This clonotype was observed a few times. This chain connects TRBV4-1 to TRBJ2-3; the match to TRBD2 covers 11 bases. The J segment lost 3 bases and the V segment lost 0 bases, leaving 5 bases of the junction unmatched. This CDR3 has 17 residues. Germline V gene data show CDR1 as MGHRA and CDR2 as YSYEKL. CDR3 bases: TGCGCCAGCAGCCAAGAAACTAGCGGGAGTCCTACAGATACGCAGTATTTT. Residues: CASSQETSGSPTDTQYF.

To note about this clonotype: The junction departs from germline at one end; a sequencing error may be responsible. This chain joins TRBV9 and TRBJ1-4, with 8 bases fitting TRBD1. The CDR3 is made up of 16 amino acids. Germline V gene lookup returns CDR1 SGDLS and CDR2 YYNGEE. CDR3 DNA sequence: TGTGCCAGCAGCGTAAGCCAGGGGGCAATTGATGAAGAACTGTTTTTT. This encodes CASSVSQGAIDEELFF. Combining the CDR3 with reference TRBV9 and TRBJ1-4 gives the whole variable domain DSGVTQTPKHLITATGQRVTLRCSPRSGDLSVYWYQQSLDQGLQFLIQYYNGEERAKGNILERFSAQQFPDLHSELNLSSLELGDSALYFCASSVSQGAIDEELFFGSGTQLSVL.

This clonotype was counted a few times. The chain carries TRBV9 and TRBJ2-3, with D perhaps being TRBD1 or TRBD2 (7 bases each). V lost 3 bases and J lost 2, with 19 bases in between. From germline, CDR1 is SGDLS and CDR2 YYNGEE. There are 17 residues in the CDR3. The CDR3 loop reads CASSARQGGGTTDTQYF. DNA of the CDR3: TGTGCCAGCAGCGCCCGACAGGGAGGGGGTACCACAGATACGCAGTATTTT.

This clonotype has ten or more counts. J is TRBJ2-1 and V is TRBV7-9, with 8 bases identical to TRBD2. Germline-derived CDR1 and CDR2 are SEHNR and FQNEAQ (reference sequence). CDR3 length: 16 amino acids. V lost 5 bases, J lost 8 bases, and 14 bases stayed unmatched. CDR3: CASSPGRAGGVDEQFF. CDR3 coding DNA: TGTGCCAGCAGCCCCGGGAGGGCCGGGGGTGTGGATGAGCAGTTCTTC.

This clonotype showed up many times. The CDR3 reads CASSAGEGEQYF. The CDR3 DNA reads TGTGCCAGCAGTGCCGGGGAGGGCGAGCAGTACTTC. The chain combines TRBV28 with TRBJ2-7; 7 nucleotides align to TRBD2. From germline, CDR1 is MDHEN and CDR2 SYDVKM. V shed 5 bases and J 6 bases; nucleotides not matched to a gene: 4. This CDR3 has 12 residues.

This clonotype was seen only a few times. The chain links TRBV4-3 to TRBJ1-1, with TRBD1 matching over 7 bases. The CDR3 runs 15 residues. Germline CDR1 reads LGHNA; CDR2 reads YSLEER. V shed 0 bases, J shed 9 bases, and the junction held 10 bases outside the gene matches. The CDR3 reads CASSQERIGTAKAFF. The CDR3 DNA follows: TGCGCCAGCAGCCAAGAGAGGATAGGGACAGCCAAAGCTTTCTTT.

This clonotype was seen a few times. The rearrangement uses TRBV7-6 and TRBJ2-3; 12 nucleotides match TRBD1. Germline V lookup: CDR1 SGHVS, CDR2 FNYEAQ. The CDR3 length is 16 residues. The junction had 6 bases not matched to a gene; V was cut back by 5 bases and J by 3 bases. CDR3 protein: CASSDGDRGLTDTQYF. CDR3 DNA: TGTGCCAGCAGCGATGGGGACAGGGGGCTAACAGATACGCAGTATTTT. Complete variable domain (other parts from reference TRBV7-6 and TRBJ2-3): GAGVSQSPRYKVTKRGQDVALRCDPISGHVSLYWYRQALGQGPEFLTYFNYEAQQDKSGLPNDRFSAERPEGSISTLTIQRTEQRDSAMYRCASSDGDRGLTDTQYFGPGTRLTVL.

This clonotype was detected many times. V is TRBV30 and J is TRBJ2-1; D is unresolved. This CDR3 is built from 10 residues. V was cut by 0 bases and J by 10 bases, with 4 bases left in between. Germline CDR1 and CDR2: GTSNPN and SVGIG (reference sequence). This CDR3 reads CAWSVTEQFF. For the CDR3, the DNA is TGTGCCTGGAGTGTAACCGAGCAGTTCTTC. The whole variable domain, remainder taken from reference TRBV30 and TRBJ2-1, is SQTIHQWPATLVQPVGSPLSLECTVEGTSNPNLYWYRQAAGRGLQLLFYSVGIGQISSEVPQNLSASRPQDRQFILSSKKLLLSDSGFYLCAWSVTEQFFGPGTRLTVL.

J is TRBJ2-7 and V is TRBV5-4, with D tentatively TRBD1 (6 bases). The CDR3 sequence is 14 residues long. The V gene lost 0 bases and the J gene lost 3 bases, with 10 bases spanning the gap. Germline V gene lookup returns CDR1 SGHNT and CDR2 YYREEE (reference sequence). This CDR3 is CASSLGDNHYEQYF. Written as DNA, the CDR3 is TGTGCCAGCAGCTTGGGGGACAACCACTACGAGCAGTACTTC. The full variable domain, with the rest looked up from reference TRBV5-4 and TRBJ2-7, is ETGVTQSPTHLIKTRGQQVTLRCSSQSGHNTVSWYQQALGQGPQFIFQYYREEENGRGNFPPRFSGLQFPNYSSELNVNALELDDSALYLCASSLGDNHYEQYFGPGTRLTVT.

As to this clonotype: Possible read error: a much larger clone is one base away. The conserved phenylalanine or tryptophan is not found at the CDR3 terminus, so this likely reflects a read error. The chain carries TRBV6-5 and TRBJ2-3; 9 bases fit TRBD2. Germline CDR1 is MNHEY and CDR2 is SVGAGI. The J segment lost 7 bases and the V segment lost 4 bases, leaving 6 bases of the junction unmatched. The CDR3 runs to 14 residues. CDR3 amino acids: CASSLAGAWYTQYS. In DNA form, the CDR3 reads TGTGCCAGCAGTTTAGCGGGAGCTTGGTATACGCAGTATTCT.

This clonotype appeared a few times. The chain joins TRBV15 to TRBJ2-5; D is ambiguous. V lost 0 bases and J lost 0, with 8 bases in between. There are 15 residues in the CDR3. Germline loops: CDR1 LNHNV, CDR2 YYDKDF (reference sequence). The CDR3 nucleotides are TGTGCCACCAGCAGAGAATACAGTTACCAAGAGACCCAGTACTTC. Its translation: CATSREYSYQETQYF.

This clonotype has at least ten counts. The gene calls are TRBV5-5 and TRBJ2-2; D gene ambiguous. The germline CDR1 and CDR2 sequences are SGHKS and YYEKEE (reference sequence). The CDR3 is 14 residues long. The V end lost 0 bases, the J end lost 1 base, and 4 bases lay between the germline ends. CDR3 sequence reads: CASSLDWNTGELFF. CDR3 in DNA: TGTGCCAGCAGCTTGGACTGGAACACCGGGGAGCTGTTTTTT. Full variable domain (missing parts from reference TRBV5-5 and TRBJ2-2): DAGVTQSPTHLIKTRGQQVTLRCSPISGHKSVSWYQQVLGQGPQFIFQYYEKEERGRGNFPDRFSARQFPNYSSELNVNALLLGDSALYLCASSLDWNTGELFFGEGSRLTVL.